Detailed here is one T cell receptor (beta chain). Its antigen is unidentified. The record originates from a study of T cell responses to AZD1222 COVID-19 vaccine. Study-wide results and caveats: Clonal diversity may have been underestimated in mostly white British donors.

The repertoire was sequenced with immunoSEQ multiplex PCR; TCRdb's copy has only in-frame clones and lacks some. The sample lists 100,000 to 150,000 clones, around nine tenths occurring once. Germline CDR1 LGHDT, CDR2 YNNKEL (reference sequence). The ends were cut back, 0 bases at V and 0 bases at J, with 12 bases in the middle. The CDR3 consists of 17 residues. The genes are TRBV3-1 (or the pseudogene TRBV3-2) and TRBJ1-3, with a possible D match to TRBD1 (5 bases). This receptor was obtained from an adult in good health. The source was peripheral blood, collected on day 0 of MenACWY control vaccination. CDR3 amino acids: CASSQDWTINSGNTIYF. The DNA for the CDR3 is TGTGCCAGCAGCCAAGATTGGACAATTAACTCTGGAAACACCATATATTTT.